The T cell receptor beta chain under discussion was sequenced for a study of Ad26.COV2.S vaccination and SARS-CoV-2 variants. Study results and caveats: Using TCR breadth and depth analyses may have led to underestimated total T cell responses. Non-spike TCR breadth was similar in vaccine and placebo recipients. Vaccinees showed greater spike-specific TCR breadth than placebo recipients.

This CDR3 comprises 15 residues. The V gene end was trimmed by 10 bases and the J gene end by 2 bases; junction bases not matched to a gene: 6. The germline V gene encodes CDR1 ENHRY and CDR2 SYGVKD. The table came from immunoSEQ multiplex PCR; TCRdb's copy has only in-frame clones and leaves some out. The table has under 150,000 clones, roughly 90% seen once; the top ten hold around 5.1%. For this clone: Its specificity is not known.

The sequencing used peripheral blood, collected after recovery from COVID-19. The clonotype comes from a human donor who had recovered from COVID-19. V is TRBV10-3 and J is TRBJ2-3; TRBD2 matches 13 bases. CDR3 sequence: CATGLAGDNTDTQYF. The CDR3 region has the DNA TGTGCCACCGGACTAGCGGGGGATAACACAGATACGCAGTATTTT.